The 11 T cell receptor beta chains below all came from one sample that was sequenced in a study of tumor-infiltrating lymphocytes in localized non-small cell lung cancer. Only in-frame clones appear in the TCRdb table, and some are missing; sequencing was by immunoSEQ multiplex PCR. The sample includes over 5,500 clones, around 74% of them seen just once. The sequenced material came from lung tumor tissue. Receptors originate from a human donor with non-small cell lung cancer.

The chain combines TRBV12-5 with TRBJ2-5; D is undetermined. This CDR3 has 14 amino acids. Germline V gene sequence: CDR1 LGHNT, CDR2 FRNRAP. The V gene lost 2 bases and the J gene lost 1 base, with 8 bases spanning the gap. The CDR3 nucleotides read TGTGCTAGTGGTTTGTTTGATTTCCAAGAGACCCAGTACTTC. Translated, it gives CASGLFDFQETQYF.

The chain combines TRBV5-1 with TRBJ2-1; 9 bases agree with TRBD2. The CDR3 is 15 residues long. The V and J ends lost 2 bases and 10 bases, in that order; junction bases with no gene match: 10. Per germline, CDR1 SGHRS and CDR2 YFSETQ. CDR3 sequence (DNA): TGCGCCAGCAGCTTCGGCGGGAGGGCCATAGGAGAGCAGTTCTTC. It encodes CASSFGGRAIGEQFF.

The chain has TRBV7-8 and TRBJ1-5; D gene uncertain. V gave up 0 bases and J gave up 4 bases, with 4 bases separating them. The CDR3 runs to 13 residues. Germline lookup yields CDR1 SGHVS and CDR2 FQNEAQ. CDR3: CASSLAVNQPQHF. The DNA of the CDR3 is TGTGCCAGCAGCTTAGCCGTAAATCAGCCCCAGCATTTT.

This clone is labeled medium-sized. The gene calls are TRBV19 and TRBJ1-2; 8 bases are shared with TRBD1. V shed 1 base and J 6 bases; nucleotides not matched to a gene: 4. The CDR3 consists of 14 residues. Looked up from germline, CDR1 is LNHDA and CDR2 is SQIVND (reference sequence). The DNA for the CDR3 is TGTGCCAGTAGTATAGGACCGGGACAGGATGGCTACACCTTC. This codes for CASSIGPGQDGYTF.

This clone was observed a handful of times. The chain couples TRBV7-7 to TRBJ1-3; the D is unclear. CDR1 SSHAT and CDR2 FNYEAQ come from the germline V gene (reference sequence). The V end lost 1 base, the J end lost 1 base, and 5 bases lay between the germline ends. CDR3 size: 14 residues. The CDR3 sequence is CASSLGVSGNTIYF. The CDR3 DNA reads TGTGCCAGCAGCTTAGGGGTTTCTGGAAACACCATATATTTT.

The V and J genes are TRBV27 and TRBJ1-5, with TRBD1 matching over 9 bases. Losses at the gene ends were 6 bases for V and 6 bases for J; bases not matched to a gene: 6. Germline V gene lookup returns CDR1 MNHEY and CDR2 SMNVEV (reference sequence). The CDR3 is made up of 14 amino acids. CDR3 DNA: TGTGCCAGCAGCTCCGGGACAGGGACTCAGCCCCAGCATTTT. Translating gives CASSSGTGTQPQHF.

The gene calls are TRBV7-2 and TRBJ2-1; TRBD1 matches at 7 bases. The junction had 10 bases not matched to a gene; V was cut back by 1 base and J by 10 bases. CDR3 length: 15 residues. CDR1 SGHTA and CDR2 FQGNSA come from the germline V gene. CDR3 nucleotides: TGTGCCAGCAGCTTAGTAATGGGACAGCACAGGGAGCAGTTCTTC. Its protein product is CASSLVMGQHREQFF.

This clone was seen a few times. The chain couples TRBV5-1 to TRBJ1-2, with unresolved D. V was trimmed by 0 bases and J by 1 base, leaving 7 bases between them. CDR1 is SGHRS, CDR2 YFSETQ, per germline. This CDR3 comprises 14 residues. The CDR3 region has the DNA TGCGCCAGCAGCTTGGCCGGGAGTAACTATGGCTACACCTTC. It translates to CASSLAGSNYGYTF.

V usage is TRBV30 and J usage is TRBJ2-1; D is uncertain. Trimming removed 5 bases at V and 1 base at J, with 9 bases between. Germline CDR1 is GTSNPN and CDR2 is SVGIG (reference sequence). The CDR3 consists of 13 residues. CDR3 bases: TGTGCCTGGGGGGTGGGTTCCTACAATGAGCAGTTCTTC. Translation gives CAWGVGSYNEQFF.

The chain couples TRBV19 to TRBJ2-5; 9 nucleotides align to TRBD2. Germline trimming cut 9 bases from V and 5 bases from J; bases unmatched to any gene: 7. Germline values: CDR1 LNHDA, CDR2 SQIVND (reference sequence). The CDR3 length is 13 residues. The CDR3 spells CASSLGLAETQYF. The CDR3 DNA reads TGTGCCAGCTCCCTCGGACTAGCGGAGACCCAGTACTTC. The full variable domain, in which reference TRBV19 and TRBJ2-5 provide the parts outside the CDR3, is DGGITQSPKYLFRKEGQNVTLSCEQNLNHDAMYWYRQDPGQGLRLIYYSQIVNDFQKGDIAEGYSVSREKKESFPLTVTSAQKNPTAFYLCASSLGLAETQYFGPGTRLLVL.

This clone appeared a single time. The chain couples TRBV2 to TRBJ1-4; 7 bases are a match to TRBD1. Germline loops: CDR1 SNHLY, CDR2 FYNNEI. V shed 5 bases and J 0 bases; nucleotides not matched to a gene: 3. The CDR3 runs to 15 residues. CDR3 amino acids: CASSSGTATNEKLFF. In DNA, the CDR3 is TGTGCCAGCAGTTCCGGGACAGCAACTAATGAAAAACTGTTTTTT.